These 19 T cell receptor beta chains came from one sample sequenced in a study of CD4+ T cells in melanoma. The protocol was immunoSEQ multiplex PCR, while the TCRdb copy is restricted to in-frame clones and leaves out a portion. The sample holds about 3,700 clones, around 73% seen once. The material sequenced was tumor tissue. The receptors stem from a human donor with melanoma.

This sequence joins TRBV7-3 and TRBJ2-1; a possible D gene is TRBD2 (6 bases). Germline CDR1 is SGHTA and CDR2 is FQGTGA. Trimming removed 2 bases from V and 3 bases from J, with 11 bases in between. This CDR3 region has 15 residues. CDR3 residues: CASSLLASDYNEQFF. CDR3 coding DNA: TGTGCCAGCAGCTTATTGGCTAGCGACTACAATGAGCAGTTCTTC.

The V and J genes are TRBV5-1 and TRBJ1-2; D is undetermined. The CDR3 extends over 14 amino acids. Germline V gene data show CDR1 as SGHRS and CDR2 as YFSETQ. The V end lost 0 bases, the J end lost 2 bases, and 8 bases lay between the germline ends. This CDR3 reads CASSLVSDNYGYTF. The CDR3 DNA follows: TGCGCCAGCAGCTTGGTTTCCGACAACTATGGCTACACCTTC.

The chain has TRBV6-1 and TRBJ2-2, with D tentatively TRBD1 (5 bases). The V end was cut by 4 bases, the J end by 5 bases, with 17 bases between. This CDR3 spans 16 amino acids. CDR1 is MNHNS and CDR2 is SASEGT in the germline V gene. The CDR3 protein is CASSVDRGLGTGELFF. The CDR3 region has the DNA TGTGCCAGCAGTGTCGACAGAGGCCTAGGGACCGGGGAGCTGTTTTTT.

The chain is built from TRBV6-4 and TRBJ2-3; TRBD2 matches at 12 bases. Germline V gives CDR1 MRHNA, CDR2 SNTAGT. V shed 6 bases and J 1 base; nucleotides not matched to a gene: 2. CDR3 size: 15 residues. CDR3 sequence reads: CASRRLAGGTDTQYF. CDR3 in DNA: TGTGCCAGCAGGCGACTAGCGGGGGGCACAGATACGCAGTATTTT.

This sequence joins TRBV5-1 and TRBJ2-3; possible D gene TRBD2, 6 bases. This CDR3 region has 16 residues. The V end was cut by 4 bases, the J end by 3 bases, with 18 bases between. From germline, CDR1 is SGHRS and CDR2 YFSETQ. The CDR3, as DNA: TGCGCCAGCAGCCCCTCCCCCGCGGGGAGGACAGATACGCAGTATTTT. It codes for CASSPSPAGRTDTQYF.

The chain has TRBV10-3 and TRBJ2-7, with TRBD1 identical over 9 bases. The germline CDR1 and CDR2 sequences are ENHRY and SYGVKD. V lost 3 bases, J lost 5 bases, and 8 bases stayed unmatched. The CDR3 is made up of 15 amino acids. The CDR3 is CAISEGYRGPNEQYF. CDR3 coding DNA: TGTGCCATCAGTGAAGGGTACAGGGGGCCCAACGAGCAGTACTTC.

The rearrangement links TRBV7-2 to TRBJ1-5, with D hard to call. Trimming pared 1 base from V and 3 bases from J, leaving 7 bases between. CDR3 length: 14 amino acids. Germline V gene lookup returns CDR1 SGHTA and CDR2 FQGNSA. The CDR3 spells CASSLVPVNQPQHF. Written as DNA, the CDR3 is TGTGCCAGCAGCTTAGTTCCAGTCAATCAGCCCCAGCATTTT. Full variable domain (missing parts from reference TRBV7-2 and TRBJ1-5): GAGVSQSPSNKVTEKGKDVELRCDPISGHTALYWYRQSLGQGLEFLIYFQGNSAPDKSGLPSDRFSAERTGGSVSTLTIQRTQQEDSAVYLCASSLVPVNQPQHFGDGTRLSIL.

The V and J genes are TRBV4-3 and TRBJ2-3, with a possible D match to TRBD1 (6 bases). Trimming removed 0 bases at V and 1 base at J, with 11 bases between. The CDR3 contains 16 residues. Per the germline V gene, CDR1 is LGHNA and CDR2 is YSLEER. CDR3 residues: CASSQDGAGGTDTQYF. The DNA for the CDR3 is TGCGCCAGCAGCCAAGATGGGGCAGGGGGCACAGATACGCAGTATTTT.

The chain is built from TRBV27 and TRBJ2-7; 12 bases are shared with TRBD2. Trimming took 6 bases from V and 4 from J; bases not matched to a gene: 7. The CDR3 runs to 15 residues. Germline V gene data show CDR1 as MNHEY and CDR2 as SMNVEV (reference sequence). CDR3 sequence reads: CASRRGLAGNYEQYF. The CDR3 DNA is TGTGCCAGCAGGAGAGGACTAGCGGGAAATTACGAGCAGTACTTC.

As DNA, the CDR3 is TGTGCCAGCAGCTTAGAAGTTCAGCTCTATGGCTACACCTTC. Translating it yields CASSLEVQLYGYTF. The rearrangement joins TRBV7-2 to TRBJ1-2; D is unresolved. The germline gives CDR1 SGHTA, CDR2 FQGNSA. The CDR3 contains 14 residues. Trimming shortened V by 1 base and J by 4 bases, and 10 bases separated the two germline ends.

In its sample, this clone is medium-sized. The chain couples TRBV5-1 to TRBJ2-2; a possible D gene is TRBD1 (5 bases). Deletions cut 0 bases from V and 4 bases from J, with 13 bases between. The CDR3 is 16 amino acids. The germline gives CDR1 SGHRS, CDR2 YFSETQ. DNA for the CDR3: TGCGCCAGCAGCTTGGTAGTAGGGGTGAGCACCGGGGAGCTGTTTTTT. Its protein is CASSLVVGVSTGELFF.

The genes are TRBV7-4 and TRBJ2-7, with D perhaps TRBD1 (6 bases). V lost 5 bases and J 3 bases, leaving 20 bases between the germline ends. Germline values: CDR1 SGHVT, CDR2 SQSDAQ. The CDR3 loop spans 16 amino acids. The CDR3 sequence is CASSPPGGRGRYEQYF. As DNA, the CDR3 is TGTGCCAGCAGCCCCCCCGGTGGCAGGGGCCGCTACGAGCAGTACTTC.

The chain carries TRBV5-6 and TRBJ2-7; a weak D match, TRBD2 (6 bases). The CDR3 extends over 14 amino acids. V lost 4 bases and J lost 6, with 17 bases in between. CDR1 is SGHDT, CDR2 YYEEEE, per germline. DNA for the CDR3: TGTGCCAGCAGCCCGGGACTGCGTCCCTCCGAGCAGTACTTC. This translates into CASSPGLRPSEQYF.

The V call is TRBV28, the J call TRBJ2-3; D is possibly TRBD2 (6 bases). Germline CDR1 MDHEN, CDR2 SYDVKM. Trimming shortened V by 7 bases and J by 1 base, and 12 bases separated the two germline ends. The CDR3 spans 14 residues. The CDR3 spells CASTLGGGTDTQYF. The CDR3 bases are TGTGCCAGCACCTTAGGAGGGGGCACAGATACGCAGTATTTT.

The V and J genes are TRBV7-3 and TRBJ2-2; D call uncertain. Germline CDR1 is SGHTA and CDR2 is FQGTGA. The CDR3 is made up of 12 amino acids. V was trimmed by 2 bases and J by 6 bases, leaving 4 bases between them. The CDR3 loop is CASSLLAGELFF. CDR3 nucleotide sequence: TGTGCCAGCAGCTTACTAGCCGGGGAGCTGTTTTTT.

The J gene is TRBJ1-1, the V gene TRBV11-2; D ambiguous. Germline V lookup: CDR1 SGHAT, CDR2 FQNNGV. The ends were cut back, 5 bases at V and 1 base at J, with 8 bases in the middle. The CDR3 has 13 amino acids. In DNA form, the CDR3 reads TGTGCCAGCAGCCGCGACCGGAACACTGAAGCTTTCTTT. Its protein product is CASSRDRNTEAFF.

The chain uses TRBV10-3 and TRBJ2-5; the D is unclear. TRBJ2-7 explains the end of the DNA better; the J call may be wrong. The CDR3 has 13 amino acids. Germline-derived CDR1 and CDR2 are ENHRY and SYGVKD. CDR3 sequence: CAISSPPSYEQYF. CDR3 sequence (DNA): TGTGCCATCTCCAGCCCCCCTTCCTACGAGCAGTACTTC.

The chain combines TRBV4-1 with TRBJ1-3; 12 nucleotides line up with TRBD1. V lost 3 bases and J lost 0; bases outside the gene matches: 12. CDR1 and CDR2 (germline): MGHRA, YSYEKL. This CDR3 is built from 20 residues. The CDR3 DNA reads as TGCGCCAGCAGCCAGGCCCCGGGACAGGGGGCAAAAGGCTCTGGAAACACCATATATTTT. Translated, it gives CASSQAPGQGAKGSGNTIYF.

The chain has TRBV28 and TRBJ1-5; 9 bases are shared with TRBD1. V trimming: 5 bases; J trimming: 3 bases; junction bases outside the gene matches: 11. The germline gives CDR1 MDHEN, CDR2 SYDVKM. The CDR3 length is 17 residues. The CDR3 bases are TGTGCCAGCAGTCCTCCGGGACAGGGAACTCCCAATCAGCCCCAGCATTTT. Encoded protein: CASSPPGQGTPNQPQHF.